This T cell receptor beta chain appears in the sequencing data of a study of T cells in Graves' hyperthyroidism and ophthalmopathy. Study details: Before any treatment, at initial diagnosis, peripheral blood was collected. Study-wide points: Progression to ophthalmopathy was predicted a median of about six months early.

This clonotype was seen many times. Its specificity is not known. Enrolled ophthalmopathy patients presented with a Clinical Activity Score of at least 3, a NOSPECS grade of at least 4, and disease duration under 3 months. Patients with uncontrolled infections, other autoimmune diseases, pregnancy or lactation were excluded. Authors of the study amplified TCR beta CDR3 regions from RNA transcripts. The TCR CDR3 first-round RT-PCR relied on the HTBI primer set. Each CDR3 protein is one row after TCRdb ran MiXCR on the multiplex PCR reads. The sample gives 640,000 or so distinct CDR3 sequences, 12% to 15% of which show up once; 6.5% to 9% is in the top ten. The specimen sequenced was blood. This TCR derives from a woman aged 18-29 years with Graves' ophthalmopathy.

The CDR3: CASKRGAVDSPLHF. The CDR3 DNA sequence: TGTGCCAGCAAACGCGGGGCAGTAGATTCACCCCTCCACTTT. The J gene is TRBJ1-6, the V gene TRBV12-3 or TRBV12-4; weak D call: TRBD1 (5 bases). CDR3 length: 14 residues. Trimming shortened V by 7 bases and J by 8 bases, and 15 bases separated the two germline ends.